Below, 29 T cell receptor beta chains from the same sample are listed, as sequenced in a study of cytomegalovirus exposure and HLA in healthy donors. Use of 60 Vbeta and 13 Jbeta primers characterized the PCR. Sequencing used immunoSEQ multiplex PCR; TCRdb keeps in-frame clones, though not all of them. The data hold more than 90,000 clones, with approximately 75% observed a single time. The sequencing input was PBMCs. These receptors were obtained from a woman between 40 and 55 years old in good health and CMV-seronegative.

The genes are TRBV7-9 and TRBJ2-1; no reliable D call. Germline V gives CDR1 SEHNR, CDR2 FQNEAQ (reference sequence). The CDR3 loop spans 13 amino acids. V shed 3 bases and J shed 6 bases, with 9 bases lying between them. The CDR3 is CASSFRYPNEQFF. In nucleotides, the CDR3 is TGTGCCAGCAGCTTCCGGTACCCCAATGAGCAGTTCTTC.

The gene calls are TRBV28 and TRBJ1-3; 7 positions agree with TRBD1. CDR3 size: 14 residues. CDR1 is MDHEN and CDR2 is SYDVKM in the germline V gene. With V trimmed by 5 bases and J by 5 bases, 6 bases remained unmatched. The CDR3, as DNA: TGTGCCAGCAGTACCGGGACAGCCAGAAACACCATATATTTT. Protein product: CASSTGTARNTIYF. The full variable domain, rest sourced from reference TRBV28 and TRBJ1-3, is DVKVTQSSRYLVKRTGEKVFLECVQDMDHENMFWYRQDPGLGLRLIYFSYDVKMKEKGDIPEGYSVSREKKERFSLILESASTNQTSMYLCASSTGTARNTIYFGEGSWLTVV.

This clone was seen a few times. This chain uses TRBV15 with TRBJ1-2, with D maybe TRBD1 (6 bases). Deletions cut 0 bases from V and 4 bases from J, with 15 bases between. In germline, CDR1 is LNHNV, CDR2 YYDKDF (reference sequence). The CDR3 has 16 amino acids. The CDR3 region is CATSRDMTGPSYGYTF. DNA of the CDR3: TGTGCCACCAGCAGAGATATGACAGGTCCTAGCTATGGCTACACCTTC. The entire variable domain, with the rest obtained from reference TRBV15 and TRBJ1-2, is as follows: DAMVIQNPRYQVTQFGKPVTLSCSQTLNHNVMYWYQQKSSQAPKLLFHYYDKDFNNEADTPDNFQSRRPNTSFCFLDIRSPGLGDTAMYLCATSRDMTGPSYGYTFGSGTRLTVV.

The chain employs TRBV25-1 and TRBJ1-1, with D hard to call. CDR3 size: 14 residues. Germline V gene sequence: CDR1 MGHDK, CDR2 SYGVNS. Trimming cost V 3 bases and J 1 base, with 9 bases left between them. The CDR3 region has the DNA TGTGCCAGCAGTGATGAACTTACGAACACTGAAGCTTTCTTT. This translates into CASSDELTNTEAFF.

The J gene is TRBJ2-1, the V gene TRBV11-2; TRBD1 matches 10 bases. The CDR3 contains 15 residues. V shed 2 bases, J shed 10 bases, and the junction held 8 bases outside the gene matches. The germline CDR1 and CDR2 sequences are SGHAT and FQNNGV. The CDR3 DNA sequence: TGTGCCAGCAGCTTAACGGGACAGGGGCCATGGGAGCAGTTCTTC. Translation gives CASSLTGQGPWEQFF.

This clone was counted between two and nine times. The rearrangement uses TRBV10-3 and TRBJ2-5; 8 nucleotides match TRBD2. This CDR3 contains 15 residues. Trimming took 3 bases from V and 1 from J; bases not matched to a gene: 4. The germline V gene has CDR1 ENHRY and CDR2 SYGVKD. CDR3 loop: CAISDGLAGQETQYF. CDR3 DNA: TGTGCCATCAGTGACGGGCTAGCGGGCCAAGAGACCCAGTACTTC.

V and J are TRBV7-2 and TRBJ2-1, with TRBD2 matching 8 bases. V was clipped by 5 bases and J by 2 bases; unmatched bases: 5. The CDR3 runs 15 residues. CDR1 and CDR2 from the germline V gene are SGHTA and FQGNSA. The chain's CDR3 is CASSPGGGPYNEQFF. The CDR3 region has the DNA TGTGCCAGCAGCCCCGGCGGGGGGCCCTACAATGAGCAGTTCTTC.

CDR3 DNA sequence: TGTGCCAGCAGCGTAGAATGGAGCGCCCAGCAGTACTTC. Residues: CASSVEWSAQQYF. The chain uses TRBV9 and TRBJ2-5; D is unresolved. The germline gives CDR1 SGDLS, CDR2 YYNGEE. The CDR3 consists of 13 residues. V was shortened by 0 bases and J by 11 bases, with 14 bases between the two germline ends.

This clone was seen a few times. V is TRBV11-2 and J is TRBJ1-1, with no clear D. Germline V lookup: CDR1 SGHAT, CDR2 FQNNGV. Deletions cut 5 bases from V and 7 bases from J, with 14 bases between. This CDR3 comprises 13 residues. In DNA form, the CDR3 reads TGTGCCAGCAGCCCCAGACTTCACGGTGAAGCTTTCTTT. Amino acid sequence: CASSPRLHGEAFF.

The chain's CDR3 is CASSQTSGATDTQYF. CDR3 in DNA: TGTGCCAGTAGCCAGACTAGCGGGGCCACAGATACGCAGTATTTT. The chain combines TRBV19 with TRBJ2-3; 11 nucleotides align to TRBD2. Germline lookup yields CDR1 LNHDA and CDR2 SQIVND (reference sequence). The CDR3 is made up of 15 amino acids. V lost 6 bases, J lost 2 bases, and 4 bases stayed unmatched.

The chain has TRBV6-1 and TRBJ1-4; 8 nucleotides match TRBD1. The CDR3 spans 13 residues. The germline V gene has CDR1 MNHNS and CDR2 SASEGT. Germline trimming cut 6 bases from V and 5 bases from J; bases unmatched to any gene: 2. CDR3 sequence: CASRDRANEKLFF. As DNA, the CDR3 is TGTGCCAGCAGGGACAGGGCAAATGAAAAACTGTTTTTT.

CDR3 nucleotide sequence: TGTGCCTGGAGTGTCCAGGCTAGCGGATTGTTGGGGACCCAGTACTTC. Residues: CAWSVQASGLLGTQYF. This chain joins TRBV30 and TRBJ2-5; 7 nucleotides line up with TRBD2. Germline loops: CDR1 GTSNPN, CDR2 SVGIG (reference sequence). Unmatched junction bases numbered 14, after V lost 0 bases and J lost 7 bases. This CDR3 spans 16 amino acids.

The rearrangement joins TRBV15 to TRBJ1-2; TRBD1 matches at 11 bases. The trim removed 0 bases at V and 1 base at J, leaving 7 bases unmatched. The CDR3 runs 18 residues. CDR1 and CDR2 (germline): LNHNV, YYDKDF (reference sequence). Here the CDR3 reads CATSRDQPGQGGNYGYTF. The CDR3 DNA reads TGTGCCACCAGCAGAGATCAGCCGGGACAGGGGGGTAACTATGGCTACACCTTC.

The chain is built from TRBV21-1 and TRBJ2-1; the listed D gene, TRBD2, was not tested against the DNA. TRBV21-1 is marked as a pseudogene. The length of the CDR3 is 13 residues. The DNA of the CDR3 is TGTGCCAGCAGCAAATTTTCTAGGCCAGAGCAGTTCTTC. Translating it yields CASSKFSRPEQFF.

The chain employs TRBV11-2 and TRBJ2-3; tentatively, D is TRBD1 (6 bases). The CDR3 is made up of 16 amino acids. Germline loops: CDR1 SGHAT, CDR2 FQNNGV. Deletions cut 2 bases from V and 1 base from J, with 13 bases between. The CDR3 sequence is CASSLSRGIGTDTQYF. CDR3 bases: TGTGCCAGCAGCTTATCCAGGGGAATAGGCACAGATACGCAGTATTTT.

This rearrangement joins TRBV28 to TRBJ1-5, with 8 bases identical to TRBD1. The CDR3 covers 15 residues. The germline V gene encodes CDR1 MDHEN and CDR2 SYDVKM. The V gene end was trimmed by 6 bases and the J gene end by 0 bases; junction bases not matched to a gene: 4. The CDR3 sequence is CASSWTGISNQPQHF. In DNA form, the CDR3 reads TGTGCCAGCAGCTGGACAGGGATTAGCAATCAGCCCCAGCATTTT.

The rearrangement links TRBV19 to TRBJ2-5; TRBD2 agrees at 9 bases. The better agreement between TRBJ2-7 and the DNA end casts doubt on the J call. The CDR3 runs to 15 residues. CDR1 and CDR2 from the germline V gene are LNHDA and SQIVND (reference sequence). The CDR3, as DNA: TGTGCCAGTAGTTTAAGGACTAGCGCCGCCTACGAGCAGTACTTC. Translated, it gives CASSLRTSAAYEQYF.

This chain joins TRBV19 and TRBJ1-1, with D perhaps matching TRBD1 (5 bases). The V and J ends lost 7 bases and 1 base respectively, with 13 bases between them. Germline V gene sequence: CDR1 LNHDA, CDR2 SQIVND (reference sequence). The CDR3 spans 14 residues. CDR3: CASNGRGSNTEAFF. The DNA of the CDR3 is TGTGCCAGTAACGGAAGGGGCTCGAACACTGAAGCTTTCTTT.

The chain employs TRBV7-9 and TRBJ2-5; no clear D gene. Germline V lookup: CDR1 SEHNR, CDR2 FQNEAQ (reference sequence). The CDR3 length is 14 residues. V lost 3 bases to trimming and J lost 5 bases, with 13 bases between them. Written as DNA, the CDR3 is TGTGCCAGCAGCTTCCCCAGGCCCCGTGAGACCCAGTACTTC. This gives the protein CASSFPRPRETQYF.

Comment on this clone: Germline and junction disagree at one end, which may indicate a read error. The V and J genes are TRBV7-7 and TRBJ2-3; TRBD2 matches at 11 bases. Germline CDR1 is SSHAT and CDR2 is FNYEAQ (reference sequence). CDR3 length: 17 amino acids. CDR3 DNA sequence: TGTGCTAGCAGCTCCCCCTTAGCGGGGGGGCCCCCAGATACGCAGTATTTT. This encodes CASSSPLAGGPPDTQYF. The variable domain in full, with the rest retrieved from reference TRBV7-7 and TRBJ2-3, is GAGVSQSPRYKVTKRGQDVTLRCDPISSHATLYWYQQALGQGPEFLTYFNYEAQPDKSGLPSDRFSAERPEGSISTLTIQRTEQRDSAMYRCASSSPLAGGPPDTQYFGPGTRLTVL.

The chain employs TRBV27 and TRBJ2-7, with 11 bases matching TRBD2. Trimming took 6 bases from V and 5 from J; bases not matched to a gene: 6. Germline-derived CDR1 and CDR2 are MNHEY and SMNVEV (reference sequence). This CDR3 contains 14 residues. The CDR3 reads CASRTGTSGHEQYF. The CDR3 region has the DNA TGTGCCAGCAGAACCGGGACTAGCGGCCACGAGCAGTACTTC.

Written as DNA, the CDR3 is TGTGCCAGCAGTTCCCAGACGGGGACAGCACAAGAGACCCAGTACTTC. Amino acid sequence: CASSSQTGTAQETQYF. The rearrangement links TRBV2 to TRBJ2-5, with 7 bases aligning to TRBD1. CDR3 length: 16 residues. CDR1 is SNHLY and CDR2 is FYNNEI in the germline V gene. J gave up 2 bases and V 5 bases, and 11 bases lay outside the gene matches.

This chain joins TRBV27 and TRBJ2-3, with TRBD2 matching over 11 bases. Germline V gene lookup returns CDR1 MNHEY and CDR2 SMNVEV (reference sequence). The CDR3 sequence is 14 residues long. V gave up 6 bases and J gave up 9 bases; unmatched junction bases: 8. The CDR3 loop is CASRLAGGVRTQYF. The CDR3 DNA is TGTGCCAGCAGGCTAGCGGGGGGCGTACGAACGCAGTATTTT.

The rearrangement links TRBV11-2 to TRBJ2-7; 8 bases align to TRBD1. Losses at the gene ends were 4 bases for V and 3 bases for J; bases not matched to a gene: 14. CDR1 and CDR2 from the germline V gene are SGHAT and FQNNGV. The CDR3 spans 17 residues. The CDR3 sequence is CASSYYPQGARGYEQYF. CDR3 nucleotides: TGTGCCAGCAGCTATTATCCCCAGGGGGCCAGGGGCTACGAGCAGTACTTC.

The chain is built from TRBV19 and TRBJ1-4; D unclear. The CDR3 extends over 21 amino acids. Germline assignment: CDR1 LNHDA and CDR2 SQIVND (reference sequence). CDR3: CMIFGTIAKAVAITTNEKLFF. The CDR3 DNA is TGTATGATATTTGGAACAATTGCCAAAGCGGTGGCAATAACAACTAATGAAAAACTGTTTTTT.

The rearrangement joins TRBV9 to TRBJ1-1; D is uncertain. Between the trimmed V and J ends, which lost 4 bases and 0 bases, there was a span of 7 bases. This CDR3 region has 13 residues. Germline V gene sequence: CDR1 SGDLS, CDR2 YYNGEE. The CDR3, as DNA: TGTGCCAGCAGCAAAGCTATGAACACTGAAGCTTTCTTT. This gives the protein CASSKAMNTEAFF. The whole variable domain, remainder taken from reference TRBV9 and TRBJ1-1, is DSGVTQTPKHLITATGQRVTLRCSPRSGDLSVYWYQQSLDQGLQFLIQYYNGEERAKGNILERFSAQQFPDLHSELNLSSLELGDSALYFCASSKAMNTEAFFGQGTRLTVV.

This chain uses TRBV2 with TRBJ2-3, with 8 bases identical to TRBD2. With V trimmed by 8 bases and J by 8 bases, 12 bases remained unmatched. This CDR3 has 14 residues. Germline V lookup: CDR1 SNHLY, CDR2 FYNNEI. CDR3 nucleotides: TGTGCCAGCGGTCCCGAGCGGGAGTCAGGTACGCAGTATTTT. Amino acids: CASGPERESGTQYF.

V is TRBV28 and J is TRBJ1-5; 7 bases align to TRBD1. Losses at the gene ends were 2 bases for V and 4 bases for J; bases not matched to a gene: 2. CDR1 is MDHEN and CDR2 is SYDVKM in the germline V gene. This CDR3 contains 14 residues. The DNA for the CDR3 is TGTGCCAGCAGTTTACCGACAGGGAATCAGCCCCAGCATTTT. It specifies CASSLPTGNQPQHF.

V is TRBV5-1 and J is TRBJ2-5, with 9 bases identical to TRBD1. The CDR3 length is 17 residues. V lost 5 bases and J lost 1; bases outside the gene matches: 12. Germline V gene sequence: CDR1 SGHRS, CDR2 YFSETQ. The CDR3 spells CASRQFGQGSRQETQYF. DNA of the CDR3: TGCGCCAGCAGACAATTCGGACAGGGGTCCCGCCAAGAGACCCAGTACTTC.